Sequencing of this T cell receptor (beta chain) was carried out in a study of T cell responses to AZD1222 COVID-19 vaccine. Study results and caveats: Donors were largely white British and mainly female; clonal diversity was possibly underestimated. The study found Spike-specific TCR breadth and depth rose after two AZD1222 doses.

The CDR3 extends over 15 amino acids. With 2 bases removed from V and 3 bases from J, the gap between germline ends came to 13 bases. CDR1 and CDR2 from the germline V gene are SEHNR and FQNEAQ (reference sequence). With respect to this clone: As yet, its antigen is unknown.

The protocol was immunoSEQ multiplex PCR, while the TCRdb copy is restricted to in-frame clones and leaves out a portion. Among about 190,000 clones, around 89% were seen once, and the ten largest hold about 6.9%. The chain has TRBV7-9 and TRBJ1-1; weak D call: TRBD1 (5 bases). This receptor was obtained from an adult in good health. The sequencing used peripheral blood, collected on day 0 of AZD1222 vaccination. The CDR3 spells CASSLMVSGDTEAFF. DNA of the CDR3: TGTGCCAGCAGCTTAATGGTGTCGGGGGACACTGAAGCTTTCTTT. Filled out from reference TRBV7-9 and TRBJ1-1, the complete variable domain reads DTGVSQNPRHKITKRGQNVTFRCDPISEHNRLYWYRQTLGQGPEFLTYFQNEAQLEKSRLLSDRFSAERPKGSFSTLEIQRTEQGDSAMYLCASSLMVSGDTEAFFGQGTRLTVV.